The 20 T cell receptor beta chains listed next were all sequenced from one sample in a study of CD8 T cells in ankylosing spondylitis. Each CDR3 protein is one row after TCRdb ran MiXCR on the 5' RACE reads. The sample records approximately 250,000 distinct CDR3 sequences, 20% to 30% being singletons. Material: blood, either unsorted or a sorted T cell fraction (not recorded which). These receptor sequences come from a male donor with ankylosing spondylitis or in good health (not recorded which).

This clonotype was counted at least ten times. The chain's CDR3 is CASTVILGFTDTQYF. Here the CDR3 DNA reads TGTGCCAGCACCGTGATATTAGGGTTCACAGATACGCAGTATTTT. V usage is TRBV11-2 and J usage is TRBJ2-3; no clear D. CDR1 SGHAT and CDR2 FQNNGV come from the germline V gene. The CDR3 is 15 residues long. Trimming removed 7 bases from V and 2 bases from J, with 16 bases in between. Filled out from reference TRBV11-2 and TRBJ2-3, the complete variable domain reads EAGVAQSPRYKIIEKRQSVAFWCNPISGHATLYWYQQILGQGPKLLIQFQNNGVVDDSQLPKDRFSAERLKGVDSTLKIQPAKLEDSAVYLCASTVILGFTDTQYFGPGTRLTVL.

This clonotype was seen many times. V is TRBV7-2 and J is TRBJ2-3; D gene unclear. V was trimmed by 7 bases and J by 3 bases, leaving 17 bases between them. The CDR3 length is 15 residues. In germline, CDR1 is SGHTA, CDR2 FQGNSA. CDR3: CASTKPDGATDTQYF. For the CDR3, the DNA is TGTGCCAGCACAAAACCGGACGGCGCGACAGATACGCAGTATTTT.

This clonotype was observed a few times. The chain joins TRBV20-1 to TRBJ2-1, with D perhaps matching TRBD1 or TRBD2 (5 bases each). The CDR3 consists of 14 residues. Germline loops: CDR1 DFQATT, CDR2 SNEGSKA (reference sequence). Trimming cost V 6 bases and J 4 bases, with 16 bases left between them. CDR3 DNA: TGCAGTGCGACTACCGGGGCCTTATACAATGAGCAGTTCTTC. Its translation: CSATTGALYNEQFF.

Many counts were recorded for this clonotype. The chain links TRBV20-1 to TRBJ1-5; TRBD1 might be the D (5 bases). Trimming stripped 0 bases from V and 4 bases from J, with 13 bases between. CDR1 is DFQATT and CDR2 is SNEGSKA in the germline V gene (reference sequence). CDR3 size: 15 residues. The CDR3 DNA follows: TGCAGTGCTAGAGATGGCCAGGGCTGGAATCAGCCCCAGCATTTT. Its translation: CSARDGQGWNQPQHF.

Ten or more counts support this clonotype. DNA for the CDR3: TGCAGTGCTAGAAGGCTAGCGGGGGCCGCCTACAATGAGCAGTTCTTC. This encodes CSARRLAGAAYNEQFF. The gene calls are TRBV20-1 and TRBJ2-1, with 10 bases matching TRBD2. V gave up 2 bases and J gave up 2 bases; unmatched junction bases: 6. Germline values: CDR1 DFQATT, CDR2 SNEGSKA (reference sequence). The length of the CDR3 is 16 residues.

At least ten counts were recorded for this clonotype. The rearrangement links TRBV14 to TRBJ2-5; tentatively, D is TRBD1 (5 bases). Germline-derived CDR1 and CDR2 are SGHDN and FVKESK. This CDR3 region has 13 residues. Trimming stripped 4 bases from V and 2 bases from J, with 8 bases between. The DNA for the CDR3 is TGTGCCAGCAGCCGACAGTTACAAGAGACCCAGTACTTC. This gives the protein CASSRQLQETQYF.

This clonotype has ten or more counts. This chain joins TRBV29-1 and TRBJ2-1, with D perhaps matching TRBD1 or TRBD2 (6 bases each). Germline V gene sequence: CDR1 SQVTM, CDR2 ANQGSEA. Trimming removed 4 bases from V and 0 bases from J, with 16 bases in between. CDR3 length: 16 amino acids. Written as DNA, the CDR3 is TGCAGCGTTGCGGGGGCGCGGCAATACTCCTACAATGAGCAGTTCTTC. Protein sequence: CSVAGARQYSYNEQFF.

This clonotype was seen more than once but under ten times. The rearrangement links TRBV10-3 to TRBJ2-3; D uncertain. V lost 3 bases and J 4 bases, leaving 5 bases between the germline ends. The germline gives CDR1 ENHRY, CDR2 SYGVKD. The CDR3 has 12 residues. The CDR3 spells CAISDSPDTQYF. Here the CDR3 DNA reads TGTGCCATCAGTGACTCTCCAGATACGCAGTATTTT.

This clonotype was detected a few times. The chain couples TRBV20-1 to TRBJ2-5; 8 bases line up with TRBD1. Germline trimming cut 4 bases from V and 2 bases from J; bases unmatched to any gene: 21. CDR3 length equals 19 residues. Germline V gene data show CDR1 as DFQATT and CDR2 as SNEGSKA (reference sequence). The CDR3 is CSATQPHPDRDRPQETQYF. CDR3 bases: TGCAGTGCTACCCAGCCCCATCCAGACCGGGACAGGCCTCAAGAGACCCAGTACTTC.

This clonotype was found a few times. The CDR3 region is CSAPLAGVGETQYF. The DNA for the CDR3 is TGCAGTGCGCCACTAGCGGGGGTAGGGGAGACCCAGTACTTC. The rearrangement links TRBV20-1 to TRBJ2-5; 11 bases line up with TRBD2. Germline V CDR1 and CDR2: DFQATT, SNEGSKA (reference sequence). This CDR3 has 14 residues. Germline trimming cut 6 bases from V and 5 bases from J; bases unmatched to any gene: 8.

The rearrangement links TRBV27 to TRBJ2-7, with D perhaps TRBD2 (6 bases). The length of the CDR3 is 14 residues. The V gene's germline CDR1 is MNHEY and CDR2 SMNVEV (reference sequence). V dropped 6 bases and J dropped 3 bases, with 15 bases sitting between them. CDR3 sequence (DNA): TGTGCCAGCAGCTTCCGGGACTGGGGCTACGAGCAGTACTTC. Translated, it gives CASSFRDWGYEQYF.

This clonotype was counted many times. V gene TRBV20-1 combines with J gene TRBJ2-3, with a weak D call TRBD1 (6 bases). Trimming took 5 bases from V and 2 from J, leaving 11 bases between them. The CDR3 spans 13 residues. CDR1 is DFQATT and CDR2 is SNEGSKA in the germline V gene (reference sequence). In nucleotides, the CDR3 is TGCAGTGCTGAACAGGGTTTCACAGATACGCAGTATTTT. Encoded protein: CSAEQGFTDTQYF.

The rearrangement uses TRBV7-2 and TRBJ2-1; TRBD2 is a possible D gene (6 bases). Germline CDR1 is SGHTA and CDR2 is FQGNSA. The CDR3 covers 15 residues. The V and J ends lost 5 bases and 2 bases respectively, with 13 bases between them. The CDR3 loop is CASSQWGDPYNEQFF. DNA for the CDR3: TGTGCCAGCAGCCAATGGGGGGATCCCTACAATGAGCAGTTCTTC. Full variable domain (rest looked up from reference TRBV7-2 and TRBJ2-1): GAGVSQSPSNKVTEKGKDVELRCDPISGHTALYWYRQSLGQGLEFLIYFQGNSAPDKSGLPSDRFSAERTGGSVSTLTIQRTQQEDSAVYLCASSQWGDPYNEQFFGPGTRLTVL.

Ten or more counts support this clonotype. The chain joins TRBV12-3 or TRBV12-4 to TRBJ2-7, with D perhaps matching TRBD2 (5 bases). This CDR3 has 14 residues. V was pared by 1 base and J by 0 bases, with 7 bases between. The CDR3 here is CASSLGTPSYEQYF. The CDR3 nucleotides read TGTGCCAGCAGTTTAGGGACTCCCTCCTACGAGCAGTACTTC.

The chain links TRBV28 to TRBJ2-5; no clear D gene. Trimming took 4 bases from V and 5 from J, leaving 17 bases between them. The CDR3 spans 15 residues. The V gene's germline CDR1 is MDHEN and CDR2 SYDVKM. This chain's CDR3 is CASSSLEQGLETQYF. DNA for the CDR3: TGTGCCAGCAGTTCCCTCGAACAAGGGTTGGAGACCCAGTACTTC.

The CDR3 DNA follows: TGCAGTGCTAGAGACGGGGGGCTCTACAATGAGCAGTTCTTC. This encodes CSARDGGLYNEQFF. The chain joins TRBV20-1 to TRBJ2-1, with a possible D match to TRBD2 (7 bases). The germline gives CDR1 DFQATT, CDR2 SNEGSKA (reference sequence). The CDR3 has 14 amino acids. The ends were cut back, 0 bases at V and 3 bases at J, with 9 bases in the middle.

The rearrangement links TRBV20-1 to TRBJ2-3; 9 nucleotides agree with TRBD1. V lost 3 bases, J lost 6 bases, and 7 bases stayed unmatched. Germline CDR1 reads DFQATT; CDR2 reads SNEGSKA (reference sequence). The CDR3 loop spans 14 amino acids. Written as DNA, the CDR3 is TGCAGTGCTAGGGGGGACAGGGTCGAGGATACGCAGTATTTT. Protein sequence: CSARGDRVEDTQYF.

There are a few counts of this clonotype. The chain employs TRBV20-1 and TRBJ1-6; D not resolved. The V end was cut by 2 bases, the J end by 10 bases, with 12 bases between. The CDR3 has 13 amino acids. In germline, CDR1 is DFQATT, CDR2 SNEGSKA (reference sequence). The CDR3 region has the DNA TGCAGTGCTAGACGGACCTCTCAATCACCCCTCCACTTT. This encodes CSARRTSQSPLHF.

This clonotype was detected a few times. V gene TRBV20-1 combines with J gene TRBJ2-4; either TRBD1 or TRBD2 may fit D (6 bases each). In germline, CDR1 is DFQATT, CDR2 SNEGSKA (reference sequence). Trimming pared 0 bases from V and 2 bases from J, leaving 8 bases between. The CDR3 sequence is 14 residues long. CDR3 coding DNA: TGCAGTGCTAGAGATCGGGGGCCCAAAAACATTCAGTACTTC. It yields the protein CSARDRGPKNIQYF.

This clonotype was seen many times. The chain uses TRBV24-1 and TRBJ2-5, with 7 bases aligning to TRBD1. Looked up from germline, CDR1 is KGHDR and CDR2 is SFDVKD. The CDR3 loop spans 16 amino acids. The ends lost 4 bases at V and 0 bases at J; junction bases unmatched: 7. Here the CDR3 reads CATSDPTGTDQETQYF. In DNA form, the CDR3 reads TGTGCCACCAGTGACCCAACCGGGACAGACCAAGAGACCCAGTACTTC.